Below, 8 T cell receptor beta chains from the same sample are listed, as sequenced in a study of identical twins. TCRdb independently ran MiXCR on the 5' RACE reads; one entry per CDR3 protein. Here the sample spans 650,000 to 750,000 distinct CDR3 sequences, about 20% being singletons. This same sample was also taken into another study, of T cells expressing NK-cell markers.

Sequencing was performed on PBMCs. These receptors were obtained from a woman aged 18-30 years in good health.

The CDR3 here is CASGSYIGTQYF. In DNA form, the CDR3 reads TGTGCCAGCGGATCCTACATCGGAACGCAGTATTTT. This chain connects TRBV6-2 or TRBV6-3 to TRBJ2-3, with D unclear. The CDR3 is made up of 12 amino acids. Germline loops: CDR1 MNHEY, CDR2 SVGEGT. The V and J ends lost 8 bases and 9 bases respectively, with 15 bases between them.

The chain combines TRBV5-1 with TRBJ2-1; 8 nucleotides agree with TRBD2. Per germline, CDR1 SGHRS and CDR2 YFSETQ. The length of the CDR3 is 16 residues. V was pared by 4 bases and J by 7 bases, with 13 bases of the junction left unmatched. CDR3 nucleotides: TGCGCCAGCAGCCCGTTCTCAGCGGGAGTGGGGAATGAGCAGTTCTTC. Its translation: CASSPFSAGVGNEQFF.

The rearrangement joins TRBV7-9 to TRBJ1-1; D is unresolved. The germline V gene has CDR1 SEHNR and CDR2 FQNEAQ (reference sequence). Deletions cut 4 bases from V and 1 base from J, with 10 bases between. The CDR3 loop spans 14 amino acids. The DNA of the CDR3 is TGTGCCAGCAGCTCCGCCGGCGCGAACACTGAAGCTTTCTTT. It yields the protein CASSSAGANTEAFF.

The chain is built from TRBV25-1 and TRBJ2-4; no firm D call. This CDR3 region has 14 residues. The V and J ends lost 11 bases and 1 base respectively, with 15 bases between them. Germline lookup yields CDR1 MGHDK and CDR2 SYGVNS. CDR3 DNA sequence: TGTGCCCCCCGTGGCGAGAAGGCCAAAAACATTCAGTACTTC. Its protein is CAPRGEKAKNIQYF.

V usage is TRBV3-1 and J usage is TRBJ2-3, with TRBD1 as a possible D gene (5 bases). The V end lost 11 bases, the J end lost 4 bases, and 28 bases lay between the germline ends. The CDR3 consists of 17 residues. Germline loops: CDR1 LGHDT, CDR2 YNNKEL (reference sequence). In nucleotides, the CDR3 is TGTGCCTCCTGCCAACAACTTAGGGCCCAGGGCCCAGATACGCAGTATTTT. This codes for CASCQQLRAQGPDTQYF.

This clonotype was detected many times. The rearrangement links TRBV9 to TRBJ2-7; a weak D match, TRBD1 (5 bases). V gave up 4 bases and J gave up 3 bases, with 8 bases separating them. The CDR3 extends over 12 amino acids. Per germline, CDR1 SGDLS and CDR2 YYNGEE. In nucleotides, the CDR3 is TGTGCCAGCAGCCGGACAAACTACGAGCAGTACTTC. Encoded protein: CASSRTNYEQYF.

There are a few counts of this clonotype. CDR3 amino acids: CSALEGRTNTGELFF. CDR3 DNA: TGCAGTGCTTTAGAGGGCCGGACGAACACCGGGGAGCTGTTTTTT. The gene calls are TRBV20-1 and TRBJ2-2, with D possibly matching TRBD2 (5 bases). V was clipped by 5 bases and J by 0 bases, with 13 bases between them. Germline CDR1 is DFQATT and CDR2 is SNEGSKA (reference sequence). This CDR3 is 15 amino acids long.

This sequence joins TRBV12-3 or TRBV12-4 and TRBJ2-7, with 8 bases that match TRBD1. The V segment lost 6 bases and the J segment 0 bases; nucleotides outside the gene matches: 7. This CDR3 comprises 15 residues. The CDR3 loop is CASSAQGQVSYEQYF. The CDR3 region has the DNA TGTGCCAGCAGCGCCCAGGGACAGGTCTCCTACGAGCAGTACTTC.